The text below deals with one T cell receptor beta chain. This clonotype has just a few counts. The antigen this receptor binds is unknown. A read error may explain this, as a much larger clone is one base away. The entry originates in a study of regulatory T cells in long-lasting Graves disease listed by TCRdb under 2021. In terms of the full investigation: In the newly diagnosed Graves' disease group, patients had been taking antithyroid drugs for less than 3 months. Peripheral blood TCR sequencing and RNA sequencing compared persistent Graves' disease patients with newly diagnosed Graves' disease patients. The study was registered as a clinical trial and conducted in China. A total of roughly 33 samples underwent TCR sequencing: about 13 from persistent and 20 from newly diagnosed Graves' disease patients. Summary of the overall study and its limitations: Because the primary lesion, thyroid tissue, could not be accessed, the study looked at peripheral blood alone. Persistent Graves' disease patients showed lower TCR Shannon entropy and fewer highly expanded clones than newly diagnosed patients, suggesting clonal expansion. A larger number of public clonotypes was shared among persistent patients (around 2,700) than among newly diagnosed patients (over 850). Only the TCR beta chain was sequenced and analyzed. The authors acknowledged the small sample size as a limitation that may reduce accuracy.

In the paper's terms, the time point label means: newly diagnosed GD, antithyroid drugs for less than 3 months. For both TCR sequencing and RNA sequencing, RNA was extracted from PBMCs using TRIzol. The diagnosis of Graves' disease followed American Thyroid Association guidelines. Patients for the study were recruited at an endocrinology department in Xi'an, China. Each patient gave approximately 10 milliliters of peripheral blood, collected in an EDTA anticoagulant tube. PBMCs were isolated by Ficoll Paque Plus density gradient separation without further T cell sorting. An Agilent 2100 Bioanalyzer and agarose gel were used to check RNA quality, while a NanoDrop 2000 measured RNA concentration. Library method: multiplex PCR. Sequencing was carried out with an Illumina HiSeq 4000. TCR beta libraries were built with iRepertoire HTBI primers and Arm-PCR amplification of CDR3 regions. Before sequencing, the PCR products went through gel purification. The paper's data handling went like this. Gene usage analysis of CDR3 amino acid clonotypes relied on the 60 to 65 TRBV and about 15 TRBJ segments identified across samples. COPE and FqMerger were used to merge filtered high-quality paired reads into contigs. BLAST was used to align contigs to the IMGT TRBV, TRBD and TRBJ reference genes, and CDR3 was defined following IMGT. Highly expanded clones were defined as clonotypes with a frequency above 0.1%. Shannon entropy served as the measure of repertoire diversity, while the Gini coefficient captured V-J evenness. Public clonotypes were defined as clonotypes shared by more than one individual. In-frame beta chains were kept once TCRdb had trimmed the public reads at Q25 with fastp and called clones with MiXCR. Merged by CDR3 protein, the rows form single entries marked with the most common genes and DNA. TCRdb assigned the V and J calls; the authors' analysis was not used. Recorded for this sample are around 400,000 distinct CDR3 sequences; around a sixth of them occurred a single time. Approximately 21% of the sample is in the top ten clones.

The specimen comprised peripheral blood mononuclear cells (PBMCs), sampled at new diagnosis, from a patient treated with antithyroid drugs. The source of this sequence is a female donor with Graves disease.

The DNA sequence is TGTGCCAGCAGTCAACGGACAGAGGTCTACGAGCAGTACTTC. Translated, it gives CASSQRTEVYEQYF. The chain links TRBV27 with TRBJ2-7; TRBD1 could be the D gene, as 6 bases match. The junction carries 14 bases between V and J, which are trimmed by 5 bases and 3 bases respectively. Counted from cysteine to phenylalanine, this CDR3 has 14 amino acids. Only the CDR3 DNA is retained, 42 bases long and in frame from the first base. CDR1 and CDR2 were assigned from the germline V gene (reference sequence) as MNHEY and SMNVEV.